The present T cell receptor beta chain was sequenced within a study of blood T cell repertoires in COVID-19. Study-level background: The samples span acute and convalescent COVID-19 from the United States, Italy and Spain.

Original handling: Amplification of reference gene primers provided the estimated nucleated cell counts. Using immunoSEQ multiplex PCR, the repertoire was profiled, and TCRdb retains in-frame clones only, with some absent. For V, J and clone size, that table is used; D and trimming come from the DNA. The profile shows 150,000 to 200,000 clones, 79% of them singletons. Trimming cost V 5 bases and J 4 bases, with 14 bases left between them. CDR3 length equals 13 residues. The germline V gene has CDR1 SQVTM and CDR2 ANQGSEA. The chain has TRBV29-1 and TRBJ1-1; D not certain. The source of this sequence is a man in his 60s with active or convalescent COVID-19. What was sequenced was peripheral blood. As DNA, the CDR3 is TGCAGCGTTAGGGAGGGCGTGGGCACTGAAGCTTTCTTT. Translation gives CSVREGVGTEAFF.